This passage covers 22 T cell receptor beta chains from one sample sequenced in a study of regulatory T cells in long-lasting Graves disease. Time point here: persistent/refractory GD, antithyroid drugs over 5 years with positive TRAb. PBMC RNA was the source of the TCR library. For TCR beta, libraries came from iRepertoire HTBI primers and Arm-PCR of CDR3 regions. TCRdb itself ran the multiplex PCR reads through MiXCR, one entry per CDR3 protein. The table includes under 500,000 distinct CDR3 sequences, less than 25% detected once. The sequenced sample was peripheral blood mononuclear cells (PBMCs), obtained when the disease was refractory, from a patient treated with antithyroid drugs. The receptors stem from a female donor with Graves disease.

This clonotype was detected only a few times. The CDR3 sequence: CASSPGNRVVNTEAFF. CDR3 nucleotide sequence: TGCGCCAGCAGCCCCGGAAACAGGGTGGTGAACACTGAAGCTTTCTTT. V and J are TRBV4-1 and TRBJ1-1; possible D gene TRBD1, 6 bases. CDR3 size: 16 residues. The germline CDR1 and CDR2 sequences are MGHRA and YSYEKL. V was shortened by 4 bases and J by 0 bases, with 15 bases between the two germline ends.

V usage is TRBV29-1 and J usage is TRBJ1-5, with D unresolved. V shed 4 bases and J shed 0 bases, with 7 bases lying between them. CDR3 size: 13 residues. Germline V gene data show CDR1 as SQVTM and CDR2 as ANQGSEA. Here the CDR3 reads CSVVSHSNQPQHF. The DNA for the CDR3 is TGCAGCGTTGTGTCACATAGCAATCAGCCCCAGCATTTT.

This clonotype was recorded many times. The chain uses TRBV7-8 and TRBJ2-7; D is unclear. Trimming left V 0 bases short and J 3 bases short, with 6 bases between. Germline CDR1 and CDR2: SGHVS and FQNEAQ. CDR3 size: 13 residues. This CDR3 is CASSLAWDYEQYF. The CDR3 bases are TGTGCCAGCAGCTTAGCATGGGACTACGAGCAGTACTTC.

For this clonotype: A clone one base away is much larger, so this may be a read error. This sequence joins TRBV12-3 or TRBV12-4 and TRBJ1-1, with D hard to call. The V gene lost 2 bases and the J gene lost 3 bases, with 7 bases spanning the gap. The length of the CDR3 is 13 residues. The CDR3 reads CASSLYQDTEAFF. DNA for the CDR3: TGTGCCAGCAGTTTATACCAGGACACTGAAGCTTTCTTT.

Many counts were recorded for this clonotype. The CDR3 here is CASSRGLVGYGYTF. The DNA of the CDR3 is TGCGCCAGCAGCCGGGGACTGGTAGGGTATGGCTACACCTTC. The chain combines TRBV5-1 with TRBJ1-2; the D gene is possibly TRBD1 (5 bases). The CDR3 has 14 amino acids. V lost 4 bases and J lost 5, with 15 bases in between. The germline V gene has CDR1 SGHRS and CDR2 YFSETQ.

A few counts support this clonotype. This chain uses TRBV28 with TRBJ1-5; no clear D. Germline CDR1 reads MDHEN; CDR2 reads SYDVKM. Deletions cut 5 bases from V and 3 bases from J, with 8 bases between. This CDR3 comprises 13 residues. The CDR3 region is CASSDPDNQPQHF. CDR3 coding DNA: TGTGCCAGCAGTGACCCGGACAATCAGCCCCAGCATTTT.

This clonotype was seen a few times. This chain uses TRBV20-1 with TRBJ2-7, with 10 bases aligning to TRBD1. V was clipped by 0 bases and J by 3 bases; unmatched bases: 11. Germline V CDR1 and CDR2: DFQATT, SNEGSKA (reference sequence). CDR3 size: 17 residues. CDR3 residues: CSARDWTGGVGVYEQYF. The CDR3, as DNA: TGCAGTGCTAGAGATTGGACAGGGGGAGTGGGGGTCTACGAGCAGTACTTC.

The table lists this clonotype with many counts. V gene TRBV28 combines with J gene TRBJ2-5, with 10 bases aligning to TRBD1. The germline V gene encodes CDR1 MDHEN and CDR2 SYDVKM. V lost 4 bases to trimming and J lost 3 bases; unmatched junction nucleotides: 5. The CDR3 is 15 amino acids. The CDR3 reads CASSSPGTGEETQYF. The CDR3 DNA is TGTGCCAGCAGTTCCCCCGGGACAGGGGAAGAGACCCAGTACTTC.

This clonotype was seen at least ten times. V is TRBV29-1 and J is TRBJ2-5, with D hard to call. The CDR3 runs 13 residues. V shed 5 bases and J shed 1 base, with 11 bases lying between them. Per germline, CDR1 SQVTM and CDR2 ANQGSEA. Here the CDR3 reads CSVFRRLQETQYF. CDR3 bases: TGCAGCGTTTTCCGACGGCTCCAAGAGACCCAGTACTTC.

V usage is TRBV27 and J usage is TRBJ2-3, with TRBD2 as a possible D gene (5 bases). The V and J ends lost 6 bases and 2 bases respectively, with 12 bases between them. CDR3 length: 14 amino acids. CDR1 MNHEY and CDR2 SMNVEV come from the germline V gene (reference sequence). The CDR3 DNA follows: TGTGCCAGCAGCCTAAGCGGATTCACAGATACGCAGTATTTT. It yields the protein CASSLSGFTDTQYF.

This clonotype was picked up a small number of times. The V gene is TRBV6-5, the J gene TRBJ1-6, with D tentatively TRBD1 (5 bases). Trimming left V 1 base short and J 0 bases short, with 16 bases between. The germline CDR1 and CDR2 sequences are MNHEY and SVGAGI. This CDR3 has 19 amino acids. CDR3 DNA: TGTGCCAGCAGTTACTTGAATCCGACAGCGAGCTCCTATAATTCACCCCTCCACTTT. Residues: CASSYLNPTASSYNSPLHF.

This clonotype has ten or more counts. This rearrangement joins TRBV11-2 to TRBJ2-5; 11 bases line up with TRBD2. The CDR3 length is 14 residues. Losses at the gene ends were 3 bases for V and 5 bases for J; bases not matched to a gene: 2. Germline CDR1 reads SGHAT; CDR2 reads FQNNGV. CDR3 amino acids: CASSLTSGTETQYF. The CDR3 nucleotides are TGTGCCAGCAGCTTGACTAGCGGGACGGAGACCCAGTACTTC.

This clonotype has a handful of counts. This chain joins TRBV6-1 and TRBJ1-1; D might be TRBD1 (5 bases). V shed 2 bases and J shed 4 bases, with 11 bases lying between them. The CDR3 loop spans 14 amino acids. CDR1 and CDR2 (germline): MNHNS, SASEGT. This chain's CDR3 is CASSEWGSGTEAFF. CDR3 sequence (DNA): TGTGCCAGCAGTGAATGGGGCAGTGGCACTGAAGCTTTCTTT.

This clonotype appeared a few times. CDR3 DNA sequence: TGTGCCAGCAGTGAGGGACAGATCTTTACTGAAGCTTTCTTT. Translation: CASSEGQIFTEAFF. This chain uses TRBV6-1 with TRBJ1-1, with 7 bases that match TRBD1. The CDR3 totals 14 residues. The germline V gene has CDR1 MNHNS and CDR2 SASEGT. The V gene end was trimmed by 3 bases and the J gene end by 5 bases; junction bases not matched to a gene: 6.

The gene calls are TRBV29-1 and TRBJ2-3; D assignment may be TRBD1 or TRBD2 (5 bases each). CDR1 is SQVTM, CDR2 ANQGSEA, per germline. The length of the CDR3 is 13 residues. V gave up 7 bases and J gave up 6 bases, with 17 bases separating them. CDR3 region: CSARDLPGDTQYF. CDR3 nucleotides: TGCAGCGCCAGGGACCTCCCGGGGGATACGCAGTATTTT.

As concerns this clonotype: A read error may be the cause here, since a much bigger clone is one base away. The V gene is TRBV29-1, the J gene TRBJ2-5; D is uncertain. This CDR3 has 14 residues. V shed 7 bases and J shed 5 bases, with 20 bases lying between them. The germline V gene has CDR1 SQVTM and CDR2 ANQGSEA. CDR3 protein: CSAPSGQIWETQYF. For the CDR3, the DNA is TGCAGCGCTCCCTCCGGTCAGATTTGGGAGACCCAGTACTTC.

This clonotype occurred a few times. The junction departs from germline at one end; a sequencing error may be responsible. CDR3 coding DNA: TGTGCCGGCAGTGAATATAAGGATCGCTATGGCTACACCTTC. Translating gives CAGSEYKDRYGYTF. The chain has TRBV25-1 and TRBJ1-2; D is unresolved. Germline-derived CDR1 and CDR2 are MGHDK and SYGVNS. The CDR3 is 14 amino acids.

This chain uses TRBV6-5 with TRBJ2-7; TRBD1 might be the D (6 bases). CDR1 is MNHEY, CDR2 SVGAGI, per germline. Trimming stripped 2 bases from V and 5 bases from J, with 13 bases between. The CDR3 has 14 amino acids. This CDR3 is CASSYTGTRNEQYF. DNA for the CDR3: TGTGCCAGCAGTTACACCGGGACACGGAACGAGCAGTACTTC.

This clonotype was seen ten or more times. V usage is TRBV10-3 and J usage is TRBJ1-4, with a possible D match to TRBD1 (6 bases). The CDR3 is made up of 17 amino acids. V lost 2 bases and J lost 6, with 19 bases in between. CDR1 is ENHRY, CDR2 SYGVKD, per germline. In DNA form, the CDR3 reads TGTGCCATCAGTGAGACAGACACACTGAGGGGGGATGAAAAACTGTTTTTT. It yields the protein CAISETDTLRGDEKLFF.

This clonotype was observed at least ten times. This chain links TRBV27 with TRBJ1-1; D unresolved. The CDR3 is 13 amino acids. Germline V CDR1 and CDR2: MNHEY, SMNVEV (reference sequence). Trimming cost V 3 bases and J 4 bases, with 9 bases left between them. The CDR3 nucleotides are TGTGCCAGCAGTTTTGGACGGAGCACTGAAGCTTTCTTT. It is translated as CASSFGRSTEAFF.

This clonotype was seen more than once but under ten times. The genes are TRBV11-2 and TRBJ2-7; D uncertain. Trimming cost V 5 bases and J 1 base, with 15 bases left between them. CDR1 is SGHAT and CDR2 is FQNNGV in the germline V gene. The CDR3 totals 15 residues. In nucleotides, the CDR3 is TGTGCCAGCAGCCAAGGGTTCGCTACTTCCTACGAGCAGTACTTC. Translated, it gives CASSQGFATSYEQYF.

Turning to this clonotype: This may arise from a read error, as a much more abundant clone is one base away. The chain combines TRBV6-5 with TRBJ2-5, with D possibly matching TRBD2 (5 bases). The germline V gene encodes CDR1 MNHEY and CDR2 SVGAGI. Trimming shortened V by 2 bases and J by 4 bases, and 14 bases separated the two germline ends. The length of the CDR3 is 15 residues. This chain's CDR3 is CASSYRAGRVETQYF. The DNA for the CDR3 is TGTGCCAGCAGTTACAGGGCGGGCAGAGTAGAGACCCAGTACTTC.